This T cell receptor (beta chain) was documented in a study of T cell changes during pregnancy in multiple sclerosis. Sequenced by immunoSEQ multiplex PCR; TCRdb stores in-frame clones only, minus some. The repertoire holds fewer than 55,000 clones, around 90% seen once, with roughly 2% in the top ten. V lost 4 bases and J 8 bases, leaving 21 bases between the germline ends. The CDR3 sequence is 16 residues long. Germline assignment: CDR1 MNHNS and CDR2 SASEGT. V gene TRBV6-1 combines with J gene TRBJ1-5; D might be TRBD1 (6 bases). The receptor comes from a female donor with multiple sclerosis, enrolled in a pregnancy study. Here the sequenced sample was peripheral blood, taken in the first trimester of pregnancy. The CDR3 DNA sequence: TGTGCCAGCAGTGTCGGCAGGGGAATGGGAGATGAGCCCCAGCATTTT. Encoded protein: CASSVGRGMGDEPQHF.